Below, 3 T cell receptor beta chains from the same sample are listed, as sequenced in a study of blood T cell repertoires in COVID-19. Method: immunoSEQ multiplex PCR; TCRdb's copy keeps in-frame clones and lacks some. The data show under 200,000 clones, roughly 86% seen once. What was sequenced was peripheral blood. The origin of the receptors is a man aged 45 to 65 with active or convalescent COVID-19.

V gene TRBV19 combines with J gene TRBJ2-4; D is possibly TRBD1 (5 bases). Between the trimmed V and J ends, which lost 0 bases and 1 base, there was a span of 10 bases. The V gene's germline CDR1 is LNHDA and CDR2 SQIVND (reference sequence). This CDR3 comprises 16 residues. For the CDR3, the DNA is TGTGCCAGTAGTATAGATTCTTCAGGGGCCAAAAACATTCAGTACTTC. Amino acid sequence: CASSIDSSGAKNIQYF.

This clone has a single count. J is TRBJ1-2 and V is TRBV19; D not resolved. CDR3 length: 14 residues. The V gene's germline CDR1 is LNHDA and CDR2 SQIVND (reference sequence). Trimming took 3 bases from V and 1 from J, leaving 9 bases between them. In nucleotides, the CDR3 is TGTGCCAGTAGTATCAGTTCAAATAACTATGGCTACACCTTC. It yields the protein CASSISSNNYGYTF.

Here the CDR3 DNA reads TGTGCCAGCAGCTCCAAGACTAGCGGGAGTATCAATGAGCAGTTCTTC. Its translation is CASSSKTSGSINEQFF. V is TRBV11-3 and J is TRBJ2-1; TRBD2 matches 12 bases. The germline V gene encodes CDR1 SGHNT and CDR2 YENEEA. Trimming removed 4 bases from V and 6 bases from J; junction bases left unmatched: 7. The CDR3 totals 16 residues.